The sequence of this T cell receptor beta chain was determined in a study of blood T cell repertoires in COVID-19. Participant reports of clinical history set cohort assignment. The CDR3 runs to 15 residues. CDR1 MDHEN and CDR2 SYDVKM come from the germline V gene. The V and J ends lost 3 bases and 5 bases respectively, with 16 bases between them. In the original analysis: Reference gene primer amplification yielded estimated nucleated cell counts. Only in-frame clones appear in the TCRdb table, and some are missing; sequencing was by immunoSEQ multiplex PCR. The DNA was the basis for D and trimming; V, J and clone size are from that table. The data contain around 180,000 clones, about 77% of them singletons.

This receptor was identified in a woman aged 50 to 60 with acute COVID-19. The material sequenced was PBMCs or T cells enriched from blood (not recorded which). The chain is built from TRBV28 and TRBJ2-5; tentative D call: TRBD1 (6 bases). The CDR3 here is CASSFTNRAWETQYF. The CDR3 DNA reads TGTGCCAGCAGTTTTACAAACAGGGCTTGGGAGACCCAGTACTTC.